Described below is a single TCR beta chain sequence and its context. What it binds is not known. Some clones are missing from TCRdb's copy, which holds only in-frame ones; the method was immunoSEQ multiplex PCR. Among approximately 2.5 million clones listed, approximately 94% were seen once. The record originates from a study of shared clonotypes between healthy human individuals. Within Nashville, Tennessee resided all donors, each a Caucasian adult. A CD45RA-negative memory subset and a CD45RA+ naive subset were separated from the CD4+ cells. General study findings and limits: Generally, estimated richness proved larger in naive subsets than it did in memory subsets. Sequencing of the sorted subsets was shown by rarefaction to be incomplete despite large depth.

Germline V CDR1 and CDR2: MNHNY, SVGAGI (reference sequence). The CDR3 is 11 amino acids. V was pared by 7 bases and J by 14 bases, with 7 bases of the junction left unmatched. This sequence was found in a man younger than 30 in good health. Some clones in this sample may be carry-over from other donors' samples. The sample was naive CD4+ T cells from PBMCs. The subset: CD45RA+ positively selected. The genes are TRBV6-6 and TRBJ2-3; 9 positions match TRBD1. CDR3 nucleotide sequence: TGTGCCAGCACCCCGGGACAGGGTCCGTATTTT. This codes for CASTPGQGPYF.